This T cell receptor beta chain was identified in a study of tumor and adjacent non-tumor tissue in lung cancer. At the level of the study: Patients were aged about 30 to 85, some 10 men and a handful of women, stage I to III.

The CDR3 is made up of 18 amino acids. Germline CDR1 reads SGHDT; CDR2 reads YYEEEE. The V end was cut by 0 bases, the J end by 5 bases, with 21 bases between. The library came from three nested PCR rounds adapted from ARM-PCR protocols. TCRdb independently ran MiXCR on the multiplex PCR reads; one entry per CDR3 protein. The sample includes tens of thousands of distinct CDR3 sequences, 67% of them seen just once. There are a few counts of this clonotype. RNA was extracted from bulk tissue without any cell sorting. Donors were chemotherapy-naive, newly diagnosed lung cancer surgical patients in China, August–late 2014.

Sequenced sample: lung tumor tissue. The TCR comes from a man aged 55 to 70 with non-small cell lung cancer. This chain connects TRBV5-6 to TRBJ2-1; D is perhaps TRBD1 (5 bases). DNA for the CDR3: TGTGCCAGCAGCTTGGGGGGCAGTCGACATGACTTCGACAATGAGCAGTTCTTC. Its protein product is CASSLGGSRHDFDNEQFF.